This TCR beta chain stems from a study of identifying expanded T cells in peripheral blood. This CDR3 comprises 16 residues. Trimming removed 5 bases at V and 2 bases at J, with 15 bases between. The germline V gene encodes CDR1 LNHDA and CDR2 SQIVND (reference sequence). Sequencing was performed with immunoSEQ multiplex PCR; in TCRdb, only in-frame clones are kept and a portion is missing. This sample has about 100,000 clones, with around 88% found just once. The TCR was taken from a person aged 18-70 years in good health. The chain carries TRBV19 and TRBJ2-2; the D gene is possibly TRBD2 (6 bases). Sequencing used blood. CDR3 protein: CASSLSRDFNTGELFF. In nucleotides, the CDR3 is TGTGCCAGTAGTCTAAGCCGGGACTTTAACACCGGGGAGCTGTTTTTT.